This TCR beta chain stems from a study of T cell responses to AZD1222 COVID-19 vaccine. Some clones are missing from TCRdb's copy, which holds only in-frame ones; the method was immunoSEQ multiplex PCR. The sample lists about 160,000 clones; more than 85% were seen once. With V trimmed by 0 bases and J by 8 bases, 7 bases remained unmatched. CDR3 length: 16 amino acids. Per germline, CDR1 SGHDT and CDR2 YYEEEE. The specimen comprised peripheral blood, sampled 28 days after the second AZD1222 dose. The sequence derives from an adult who received the AZD1222 COVID-19 vaccine. The chain couples TRBV5-6 to TRBJ2-2; 10 nucleotides align to TRBD1. The CDR3 sequence is CASSLGSTGGSGELFF. Here the CDR3 DNA reads TGTGCCAGCAGCTTGGGATCGACAGGGGGCAGTGGGGAGCTGTTTTTT.